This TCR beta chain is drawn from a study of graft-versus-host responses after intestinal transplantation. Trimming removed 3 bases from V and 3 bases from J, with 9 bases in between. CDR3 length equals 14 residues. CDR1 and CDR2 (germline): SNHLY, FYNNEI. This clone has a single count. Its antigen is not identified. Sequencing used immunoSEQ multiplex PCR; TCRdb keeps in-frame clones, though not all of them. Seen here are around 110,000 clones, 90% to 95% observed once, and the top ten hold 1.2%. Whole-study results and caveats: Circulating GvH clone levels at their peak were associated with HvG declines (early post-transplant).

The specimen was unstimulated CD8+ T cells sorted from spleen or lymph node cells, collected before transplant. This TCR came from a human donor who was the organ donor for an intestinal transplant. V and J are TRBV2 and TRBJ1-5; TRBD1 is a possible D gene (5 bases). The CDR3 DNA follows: TGTGCCAGCAGTGACGAAGGGGACAATCAGCCCCAGCATTTT. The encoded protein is CASSDEGDNQPQHF.